These 23 T cell receptor beta chains were all obtained from the same sample, sequenced in a study of blood T cells in healthy people across ages. The second PCR ran roughly 6 to 12 cycles with a sample-barcoded 5' primer and J-beta primers. In TCRdb, the 5' RACE reads were re-called with MiXCR into one record per CDR3 protein. The sample has about 320,000 distinct CDR3 sequences, around 29% seen once. Sequences were obtained from blood. The receptors shown here come from a woman in her seventies in good health.

This clonotype was recorded a few times. The V call is TRBV6-5, the J call TRBJ1-1; D perhaps matches TRBD1 (6 bases). CDR1 is MNHEY, CDR2 SVGAGI, per germline. This CDR3 region has 14 residues. Trimming removed 6 bases from V and 6 bases from J, with 17 bases in between. The CDR3 nucleotides are TGTGCCAGCAGCTCGATTGGGGGCGCGGCTGAAGCTTTCTTT. Translation gives CASSSIGGAAEAFF.

The table lists this clonotype with many counts. The chain joins TRBV20-1 to TRBJ2-3, with D perhaps matching TRBD2 (6 bases). The CDR3 is made up of 15 amino acids. V was cut by 3 bases and J by 3 bases, with 16 bases left in between. Per germline, CDR1 DFQATT and CDR2 SNEGSKA (reference sequence). CDR3 sequence: CSASVPSARTDTQYF. DNA of the CDR3: TGCAGTGCTAGTGTACCTAGCGCGCGGACAGATACGCAGTATTTT.

The chain has TRBV4-1 and TRBJ2-3; 11 bases agree with TRBD2. Germline CDR1 is MGHRA and CDR2 is YSYEKL. The V and J ends lost 2 bases and 0 bases, in that order; junction bases with no gene match: 1. CDR3 length equals 16 residues. DNA for the CDR3: TGCGCCAGCAGCCAAAGGACTAGCGGGAGCACAGATACGCAGTATTTT. It codes for CASSQRTSGSTDTQYF.

This clonotype has only a few counts. This sequence joins TRBV20-1 and TRBJ2-1; D is uncertain. Germline CDR1 and CDR2: DFQATT and SNEGSKA (reference sequence). V lost 5 bases and J 4 bases, leaving 12 bases between the germline ends. This CDR3 is built from 13 residues. The CDR3 DNA sequence: TGCAGTGCTGCGGCTACCGGATACAATGAGCAGTTCTTC. This encodes CSAAATGYNEQFF.

The chain links TRBV12-3 or TRBV12-4 to TRBJ1-5; D not resolved. Trimming removed 7 bases at V and 1 base at J, with 8 bases between. The CDR3 is 13 residues long. The CDR3 protein is CASKSESNQPQHF. The CDR3 DNA is TGTGCCAGCAAATCGGAGAGCAATCAGCCCCAGCATTTT.

The rearrangement links TRBV20-1 to TRBJ2-3; D ambiguous. Trimming cost V 0 bases and J 9 bases, with 7 bases left between them. Germline loops: CDR1 DFQATT, CDR2 SNEGSKA (reference sequence). The CDR3 covers 11 residues. The CDR3 DNA reads TGCAGTGCTAGAGAGCGAATAACGCAGTATTTT. Protein: CSARERITQYF.

This chain connects TRBV25-1 to TRBJ1-1; weak D call: TRBD1 (6 bases). The CDR3 has 15 residues. The germline CDR1 and CDR2 sequences are MGHDK and SYGVNS. The germline V and J ends were trimmed by 4 bases and 1 base, with 13 bases remaining between them. The CDR3 loop reads CASSAAGARNTEAFF. The CDR3 nucleotides are TGTGCCAGCAGTGCTGCGGGGGCACGGAACACTGAAGCTTTCTTT.

With regard to this clonotype: The CDR3 carries no conserved terminal phenylalanine or tryptophan, so it likely arises from a read error. The chain combines TRBV4-1 with TRBJ2-1; a weak D match, TRBD1 (6 bases). TRBJ2-7 matches the DNA end more closely, so the J call is doubtful. The CDR3 runs to 15 residues. From germline, CDR1 is MGHRA and CDR2 YSYEKL. This chain's CDR3 is CASSQEEAQGYEQYS. CDR3 sequence (DNA): TGCGCCAGCAGCCAAGAGGAGGCACAGGGCTACGAGCAGTACTCC.

There are a few counts of this clonotype. The genes are TRBV7-2 and TRBJ2-5; 9 nucleotides agree with TRBD1. This CDR3 has 15 amino acids. V lost 4 bases, J lost 5 bases, and 8 bases stayed unmatched. Germline V gene sequence: CDR1 SGHTA, CDR2 FQGNSA. This CDR3 reads CASSSQGTGTETQYF. The CDR3 bases are TGTGCCAGCAGCTCGCAAGGGACAGGGACGGAGACCCAGTACTTC. Filled out from reference TRBV7-2 and TRBJ2-5, the complete variable domain reads GAGVSQSPSNKVTEKGKDVELRCDPISGHTALYWYRQSLGQGLEFLIYFQGNSAPDKSGLPSDRFSAERTGGSVSTLTIQRTQQEDSAVYLCASSSQGTGTETQYFGPGTRLLVL.

This clonotype was found a few times. The chain links TRBV5-1 to TRBJ2-7, with a tentative D call TRBD2 (6 bases). The V gene's germline CDR1 is SGHRS and CDR2 YFSETQ. Trimming left V 2 bases short and J 6 bases short, with 15 bases between. The CDR3 extends over 14 amino acids. The CDR3 spells CASSLRTGDREQYF. The CDR3 DNA reads TGCGCCAGCAGCTTAAGGACGGGAGACCGCGAGCAGTACTTC. Together with reference TRBV5-1 and TRBJ2-7, the CDR3 gives the full variable domain: KAGVTQTPRYLIKTRGQQVTLSCSPISGHRSVSWYQQTPGQGLQFLFEYFSETQRNKGNFPGRFSGRQFSNSRSEMNVSTLELGDSALYLCASSLRTGDREQYFGPGTRLTVT.

The genes are TRBV20-1 and TRBJ2-2; 9 bases match TRBD1. The length of the CDR3 is 15 residues. Germline CDR1 DFQATT, CDR2 SNEGSKA (reference sequence). J gave up 7 bases and V 3 bases, and 9 bases lay outside the gene matches. The CDR3 sequence: CSARGDRGAGGELFF. The CDR3 DNA is TGCAGTGCTAGGGGTGACAGGGGGGCCGGCGGGGAGCTGTTTTTT.

This clonotype was counted between two and nine times. The rearrangement uses TRBV9 and TRBJ2-2; D gene unclear. CDR1 SGDLS and CDR2 YYNGEE come from the germline V gene. V was shortened by 3 bases and J by 4 bases, with 19 bases between the two germline ends. This CDR3 spans 17 amino acids. The CDR3 loop is CASSAPLLEPSTGELFF. CDR3 bases: TGTGCCAGCAGCGCCCCTCTCCTAGAGCCCAGCACCGGGGAGCTGTTTTTT.

This clonotype was detected a few times. The V call is TRBV2, the J call TRBJ2-5; a weak D match, TRBD1 (6 bases). The J call is in doubt because the DNA end fits TRBJ2-7 better. The germline V gene has CDR1 SNHLY and CDR2 FYNNEI. The CDR3 extends over 14 amino acids. The CDR3 region is CASSGQDSSYEQYF. The CDR3 bases are TGTGCCAGCAGTGGACAGGATAGCTCCTACGAGCAGTACTTC.

This chain joins TRBV20-1 and TRBJ2-1, with TRBD2 identical over 7 bases. Germline assignment: CDR1 DFQATT and CDR2 SNEGSKA (reference sequence). The ends lost 3 bases at V and 3 bases at J; junction bases unmatched: 5. The CDR3 is made up of 14 amino acids. The CDR3 DNA reads TGCAGTGCTAGCAAGCGGGACCACTACAATGAGCAGTTCTTC. Its protein is CSASKRDHYNEQFF.

This clonotype has a handful of counts. The chain recombines TRBV7-9 with TRBJ2-5; 10 nucleotides match TRBD2. This CDR3 spans 15 amino acids. Germline lookup yields CDR1 SEHNR and CDR2 FQNEAQ (reference sequence). With V trimmed by 4 bases and J by 3 bases, 5 bases remained unmatched. The CDR3 DNA follows: TGTGCCAGCAGCTATACCGGGACTAGCGAAGAGACCCAGTACTTC. This encodes CASSYTGTSEETQYF.

This clonotype was detected only a few times. The rearrangement uses TRBV9 and TRBJ1-5; D is uncertain. The germline gives CDR1 SGDLS, CDR2 YYNGEE. The CDR3 is made up of 13 amino acids. V was cut by 0 bases and J by 4 bases, with 5 bases left in between. CDR3 sequence: CASSVGINQPQHF. The CDR3, as DNA: TGTGCCAGCAGCGTAGGAATAAATCAGCCCCAGCATTTT. Full variable domain (rest looked up from reference TRBV9 and TRBJ1-5): DSGVTQTPKHLITATGQRVTLRCSPRSGDLSVYWYQQSLDQGLQFLIQYYNGEERAKGNILERFSAQQFPDLHSELNLSSLELGDSALYFCASSVGINQPQHFGDGTRLSIL.

This chain connects TRBV19 to TRBJ2-3, with TRBD2 as a possible D gene (6 bases). Trimming stripped 4 bases from V and 0 bases from J, with 11 bases between. The CDR3 has 15 amino acids. Germline CDR1 LNHDA, CDR2 SQIVND (reference sequence). The CDR3 nucleotides read TGTGCCAGTAGTACCCTCGGGGGTAGCACAGATACGCAGTATTTT. Its translation: CASSTLGGSTDTQYF. The full variable domain, with the rest looked up from reference TRBV19 and TRBJ2-3, is DGGITQSPKYLFRKEGQNVTLSCEQNLNHDAMYWYRQDPGQGLRLIYYSQIVNDFQKGDIAEGYSVSREKKESFPLTVTSAQKNPTAFYLCASSTLGGSTDTQYFGPGTRLTVL.

The V gene is TRBV5-1, the J gene TRBJ2-5; TRBD1 agrees at 8 bases. Germline V gives CDR1 SGHRS, CDR2 YFSETQ. The ends lost 0 bases at V and 2 bases at J; junction bases unmatched: 6. This CDR3 is 16 amino acids long. CDR3 region: CASSLGQGNLQETQYF. DNA of the CDR3: TGCGCCAGCAGCTTGGGACAGGGGAACCTACAAGAGACCCAGTACTTC.

The chain employs TRBV7-9 and TRBJ1-1; D not certain. This CDR3 contains 12 residues. The V gene's germline CDR1 is SEHNR and CDR2 FQNEAQ (reference sequence). Trimming stripped 5 bases from V and 3 bases from J, with 7 bases between. The CDR3 is CASSRRDTEAFF. CDR3 sequence (DNA): TGTGCCAGCAGCCGCCGGGACACTGAAGCTTTCTTT.

The V gene is TRBV5-6, the J gene TRBJ2-1; no definite D call. Between the trimmed V and J ends, which lost 0 bases and 0 bases, there was a span of 10 bases. CDR1 and CDR2 (germline): SGHDT, YYEEEE. The CDR3 has 16 amino acids. Written as DNA, the CDR3 is TGTGCCAGCAGCTTGGGGGCGGACCTCTCCTACAATGAGCAGTTCTTC. Amino acid sequence: CASSLGADLSYNEQFF.

This chain uses TRBV6-5 with TRBJ2-1; D gene uncertain. Trimming stripped 0 bases from V and 12 bases from J, with 12 bases between. CDR1 MNHEY and CDR2 SVGAGI come from the germline V gene. CDR3 length: 13 residues. CDR3 loop: CASSYSRLSVQFF. The CDR3 DNA sequence: TGTGCCAGCAGTTACTCACGCTTGAGTGTGCAGTTCTTC.

DNA for the CDR3: TGCAGCGTTGGTCCTGGACCGAACACTGAAGCTTTCTTT. Its translation is CSVGPGPNTEAFF. The chain couples TRBV29-1 to TRBJ1-1; no firm D call. This CDR3 is built from 13 residues. The germline CDR1 and CDR2 sequences are SQVTM and ANQGSEA. Trimming stripped 4 bases from V and 1 base from J, with 10 bases between.

The chain is built from TRBV11-2 and TRBJ1-4, with unresolved D. Trimming shortened V by 1 base and J by 0 bases, and 6 bases separated the two germline ends. The CDR3 sequence is 15 residues long. The germline V gene has CDR1 SGHAT and CDR2 FQNNGV. The CDR3 sequence: CASSLGVTTNEKLFF. The DNA for the CDR3 is TGTGCCAGCAGCTTAGGGGTAACAACTAATGAAAAACTGTTTTTT.